This T cell receptor (beta chain) was identified during a study of blood T cell repertoires in COVID-19. Study information: Symptom resolution, clearance, or two negative PCRs marked the recovered donors of Cohort 3.

Source study methods: It was from reference gene primer amplification that nucleated cell counts were estimated. Some clones are missing from TCRdb's copy, which holds only in-frame ones; the method was immunoSEQ multiplex PCR. Clone size and V and J calls were adopted from that table, with D and trimming inferred from the DNA. The table lists 200,000 to 250,000 clones, about 90% of them singletons. Trimming pared 1 base from V and 4 bases from J, leaving 10 bases between. The CDR3 extends over 14 amino acids. Germline V gives CDR1 MGHDK, CDR2 SYGVNS. The age range of participants was about 18 to 100 years, with residence in around 22 US areas. Cohorts were assigned according to the clinical history that participants reported.

Input material: PBMCs or T cells enriched from blood (not recorded which). This sequence originates from a woman aged 45-60 years in a cohort exposed to, infected with or recovered from COVID-19 (not recorded which). The rearrangement joins TRBV25-1 to TRBJ1-2; no reliable D call. The CDR3 region is CASSELGSPYGYTF. In nucleotides, the CDR3 is TGTGCCAGCAGTGAATTGGGGAGCCCCTATGGCTACACCTTC.